This TCR beta chain was retrieved from a study of tumor and adjacent non-tumor tissue in lung cancer. The overall study: Patients were aged about 30 to 76, roughly 9 men and about five women, stage I to III. Each sample yielded millions of productive TCRbeta reads on average.

The library came from three nested PCR rounds adapted from ARM-PCR protocols. MiXCR, applied by TCRdb to the multiplex PCR reads, yields one record per CDR3 protein. Altogether over 130,000 distinct CDR3 sequences are present, 60% to 70% being singletons, with the ten largest covering roughly 18%. The template was RNA from unsorted bulk tissue. Specimen: lung tumor tissue. The clonotype was recovered from a man in his fifties or sixties with small cell lung cancer.

CDR3 in DNA: TGTGCCAGCAGCCACCAGAGTAGCGTGGCTCGCTACGAGCAGTACTTC. This sequence encodes CASSHQSSVARYEQYF. The chain uses TRBV11-1 and TRBJ2-7, with a possible D match to TRBD2 (5 bases). CDR1 and CDR2 from the germline V gene are SGHAT and FQDESV (reference sequence). This CDR3 region has 16 residues. Trimming removed 5 bases at V and 3 bases at J, with 20 bases between.